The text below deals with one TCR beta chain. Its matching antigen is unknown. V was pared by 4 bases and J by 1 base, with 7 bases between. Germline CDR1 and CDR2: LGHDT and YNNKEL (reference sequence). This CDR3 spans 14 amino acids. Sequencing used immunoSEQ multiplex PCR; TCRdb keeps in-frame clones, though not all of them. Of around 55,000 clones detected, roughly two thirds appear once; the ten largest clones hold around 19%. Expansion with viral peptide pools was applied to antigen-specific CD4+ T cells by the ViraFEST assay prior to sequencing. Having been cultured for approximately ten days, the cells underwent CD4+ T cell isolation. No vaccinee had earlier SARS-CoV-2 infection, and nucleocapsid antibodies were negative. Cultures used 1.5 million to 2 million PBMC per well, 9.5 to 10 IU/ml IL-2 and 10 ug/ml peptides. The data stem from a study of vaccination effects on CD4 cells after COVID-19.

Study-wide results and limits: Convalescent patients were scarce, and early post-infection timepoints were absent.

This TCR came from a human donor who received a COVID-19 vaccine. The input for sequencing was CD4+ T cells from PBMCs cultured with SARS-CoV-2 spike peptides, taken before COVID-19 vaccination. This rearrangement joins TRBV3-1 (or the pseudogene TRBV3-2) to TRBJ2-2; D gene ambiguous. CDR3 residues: CASSLRRNTGELFF. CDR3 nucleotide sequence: TGTGCCAGCAGCCTACGCAGGAACACCGGGGAGCTGTTTTTT.